The next 32 T cell receptor beta chains were all read from a single sample in a study of T cell repertoires in cytomegalovirus infection. MiXCR, applied by TCRdb to the reads, yields one record per CDR3 protein. The data hold approximately 500,000 distinct CDR3 sequences, with about 11% observed a single time. Source material: PBMCs. The receptors stem from a human donor in good health (CMV status not recorded). Some clones in this sample may be carry-over from other donors' samples.

The table lists this clonotype with many counts. The rearrangement uses TRBV2 and TRBJ1-3; D gene unclear. The CDR3 runs to 15 residues. V lost 6 bases, J lost 3 bases, and 15 bases lay in between. Germline CDR1 and CDR2: SNHLY and FYNNEI. The CDR3 DNA reads as TGTGCCAGCAGAGAGGGAACGACTTTTGGAAACACCATATATTTT. Residues: CASREGTTFGNTIYF.

This clonotype was recorded at least ten times. The CDR3 is CASTNLDEQYF. The CDR3 nucleotides are TGTGCCAGCACTAATTTAGACGAGCAGTACTTC. This rearrangement joins TRBV6-1 to TRBJ2-7, with D unclear. The CDR3 contains 11 residues. V shed 7 bases and J shed 5 bases, with 9 bases lying between them. Germline assignment: CDR1 MNHNS and CDR2 SASEGT.

The sample holds many counts of this clonotype. The chain is built from TRBV25-1 and TRBJ1-4, with D unclear. V was shortened by 1 base and J by 10 bases, with 16 bases between the two germline ends. The CDR3 extends over 15 amino acids. Per germline, CDR1 MGHDK and CDR2 SYGVNS. This CDR3 is CASSESGAGRRKLFF. The CDR3 DNA is TGTGCCAGCAGTGAATCCGGCGCCGGAAGGAGAAAACTGTTTTTT.

Only a few counts were recorded for this clonotype. The chain links TRBV14 to TRBJ2-3; TRBD1 aligns across 7 bases. The CDR3 spans 16 residues. After removal of 1 base from V and 2 bases from J, the junction contained 6 bases not matched to a gene. Germline lookup yields CDR1 SGHDN and CDR2 FVKESK. CDR3 sequence reads: CASSQGGTAFTDTQYF. The CDR3 DNA reads as TGTGCCAGCAGCCAAGGGGGGACAGCTTTCACAGATACGCAGTATTTT.

This clonotype was counted many times. The rearrangement uses TRBV11-2 and TRBJ2-5; TRBD2 matches 9 bases. Germline trimming cut 1 base from V and 2 bases from J; bases unmatched to any gene: 8. Looked up from germline, CDR1 is SGHAT and CDR2 is FQNNGV. CDR3 size: 17 residues. Here the CDR3 DNA reads TGTGCCAGCAGCTTAGTGATGGTTGGACTAGCGCAAGAGACCCAGTACTTC. It specifies CASSLVMVGLAQETQYF.

The chain recombines TRBV11-2 with TRBJ2-1; 11 bases line up with TRBD2. V dropped 5 bases and J dropped 6; count of bases not matched to a gene: 9. The germline V gene encodes CDR1 SGHAT and CDR2 FQNNGV. The CDR3 is made up of 16 amino acids. The CDR3 nucleotides read TGTGCCAGCAGCGACACTAGCGGGAGAATTCCCAATGAGCAGTTCTTC. It specifies CASSDTSGRIPNEQFF. Variable domain in full (rest from reference TRBV11-2 and TRBJ2-1): EAGVAQSPRYKIIEKRQSVAFWCNPISGHATLYWYQQILGQGPKLLIQFQNNGVVDDSQLPKDRFSAERLKGVDSTLKIQPAKLEDSAVYLCASSDTSGRIPNEQFFGPGTRLTVL.

At least ten counts were recorded for this clonotype. V and J are TRBV2 and TRBJ2-7; 11 bases align to TRBD2. CDR3 length: 14 residues. The germline V gene has CDR1 SNHLY and CDR2 FYNNEI. With V trimmed by 7 bases and J by 6 bases, 8 bases remained unmatched. The CDR3 nucleotides are TGTGCCAGCAATCAGGAACTAGCGGGAGCCGAGCAGTACTTC. Protein: CASNQELAGAEQYF. The entire variable domain, with the rest obtained from reference TRBV2 and TRBJ2-7, is as follows: EPEVTQTPSHQVTQMGQEVILRCVPISNHLYFYWYRQILGQKVEFLVSFYNNEISEKSEIFDDQFSVERPDGSNFTLKIRSTKLEDSAMYFCASNQELAGAEQYFGPGTRLTVT.

This clonotype came up a few times. The chain employs TRBV9 and TRBJ1-2; a weak D match, TRBD1 (5 bases). From germline, CDR1 is SGDLS and CDR2 YYNGEE. The length of the CDR3 is 15 residues. Trimming removed 4 bases at V and 10 bases at J, with 23 bases between. The DNA of the CDR3 is TGTGCCAGCAGCCCTCCCCAGGGTCCAGGGCGGCCCTACACCTTC. Translating gives CASSPPQGPGRPYTF.

This clonotype turned up a few times. The gene calls are TRBV10-3 and TRBJ2-3; 9 bases align to TRBD2. The trim removed 3 bases at V and 0 bases at J, leaving 4 bases unmatched. The CDR3 extends over 16 amino acids. Germline V gives CDR1 ENHRY, CDR2 SYGVKD. CDR3 DNA: TGTGCCATCAGTGACGTGGGACTAGCTAGCACAGATACGCAGTATTTT. The encoded protein is CAISDVGLASTDTQYF.

This clonotype has a handful of counts. The gene calls are TRBV27 and TRBJ2-3; D ambiguous. Trimming removed 8 bases from V and 5 bases from J, with 11 bases in between. The CDR3 has 12 amino acids. Germline CDR1 MNHEY, CDR2 SMNVEV (reference sequence). The CDR3 region has the DNA TGTGCCAGCGGAACGAAGCTAGATACGCAGTATTTT. Translating gives CASGTKLDTQYF.

The chain combines TRBV29-1 with TRBJ2-7; TRBD1 matches at 7 bases. This CDR3 is 13 amino acids long. CDR1 is SQVTM and CDR2 is ANQGSEA in the germline V gene. Unmatched junction bases numbered 4, after V lost 2 bases and J lost 3 bases. The CDR3: CSVEKGDSYEQYF. In nucleotides, the CDR3 is TGCAGCGTTGAAAAAGGGGACAGCTACGAGCAGTACTTC.

The sample holds a few counts of this clonotype. This rearrangement joins TRBV29-1 to TRBJ1-1, with D hard to call. The V and J ends lost 4 bases and 0 bases respectively, with 12 bases between them. The V gene's germline CDR1 is SQVTM and CDR2 ANQGSEA. The CDR3 runs to 14 residues. The CDR3 sequence is CSVGPRLLNTEAFF. CDR3 nucleotide sequence: TGCAGCGTTGGACCCCGGCTCTTGAACACTGAAGCTTTCTTT.

This clonotype was seen repeatedly, ten times or more. The V and J genes are TRBV2 and TRBJ1-5; possible D gene TRBD1, 6 bases. Per the germline V gene, CDR1 is SNHLY and CDR2 is FYNNEI. The CDR3 runs to 14 residues. V gave up 4 bases and J gave up 6 bases, with 13 bases separating them. CDR3 nucleotides: TGTGCCAGCAGTGGGACAGCCATACTTCAGCCCCAGCATTTT. Protein product: CASSGTAILQPQHF.

The chain recombines TRBV24-1 with TRBJ1-5, with 7 bases identical to TRBD1. Trimming cost V 3 bases and J 0 bases; bases outside gene matches: 10. The length of the CDR3 is 18 residues. CDR1 and CDR2 from the germline V gene are KGHDR and SFDVKD. In nucleotides, the CDR3 is TGTGCCACCAGTGATAATTCGGGGACAGTTAATAGCAATCAGCCCCAGCATTTT. It specifies CATSDNSGTVNSNQPQHF.

The chain combines TRBV29-1 with TRBJ2-7; TRBD2 is a possible D gene (6 bases). Deletions cut 4 bases from V and 3 bases from J, with 22 bases between. Germline CDR1 is SQVTM and CDR2 is ANQGSEA. CDR3 size: 16 residues. The CDR3 reads CSVVGLKEGSFYEQYF. The CDR3 nucleotides are TGCAGCGTTGTCGGGTTAAAGGAGGGGAGCTTCTACGAGCAGTACTTC.

At least ten counts were recorded for this clonotype. The chain couples TRBV28 to TRBJ2-1; TRBD2 matches 10 bases. The ends lost 5 bases at V and 0 bases at J; junction bases unmatched: 16. The length of the CDR3 is 20 residues. Germline V gene lookup returns CDR1 MDHEN and CDR2 SYDVKM. CDR3 sequence: CASSTPIETSGPSSYNEQFF. CDR3 bases: TGTGCCAGCAGTACCCCGATCGAGACTAGCGGGCCAAGCTCCTACAATGAGCAGTTCTTC.

The rearrangement links TRBV28 to TRBJ2-7; 8 bases line up with TRBD1. The trim removed 5 bases at V and 5 bases at J, leaving 8 bases unmatched. The CDR3 consists of 14 residues. Germline assignment: CDR1 MDHEN and CDR2 SYDVKM. Here the CDR3 DNA reads TGTGCCAGCAGTCTCCGGACAGGGCCCCACGAGCAGTACTTC. Its protein is CASSLRTGPHEQYF.

The rearrangement uses TRBV7-2 and TRBJ1-2; D perhaps matches TRBD1 (6 bases). Germline assignment: CDR1 SGHTA and CDR2 FQGNSA. Trimming left V 6 bases short and J 4 bases short, with 21 bases between. The CDR3 extends over 16 amino acids. The CDR3 nucleotides are TGTGCCAGCAGTCTCCGAGGACAGCCGAATATCTATGGCTACACCTTC. It translates to CASSLRGQPNIYGYTF.

There are a few counts of this clonotype. This sequence joins TRBV20-1 and TRBJ2-7, with 10 bases identical to TRBD1. Trimming cost V 1 base and J 3 bases; bases outside gene matches: 3. Germline V gene data show CDR1 as DFQATT and CDR2 as SNEGSKA (reference sequence). The CDR3 is made up of 14 amino acids. CDR3 region: CSARAWTGGYEQYF. The CDR3 DNA reads as TGCAGTGCTAGAGCCTGGACAGGGGGCTACGAGCAGTACTTC.

This clonotype was counted many times. The gene calls are TRBV12-3 or TRBV12-4 and TRBJ2-1, with D possibly matching TRBD2 (6 bases). This CDR3 region has 11 residues. The V end was cut by 6 bases, the J end by 9 bases, with 9 bases between. The CDR3 reads CASSWGGEQFF. CDR3 nucleotides: TGTGCCAGCAGCTGGGGAGGTGAGCAGTTCTTC.

This clonotype appeared many times. V and J are TRBV11-1 and TRBJ2-3; D gene uncertain. CDR3 length: 15 amino acids. V lost 0 bases, J lost 6 bases, and 13 bases lay in between. Germline values: CDR1 SGHAT, CDR2 FQDESV (reference sequence). The CDR3 loop reads CASSLARMAGDTQYF. The CDR3 DNA reads TGTGCCAGCAGCTTAGCCAGGATGGCTGGGGATACGCAGTATTTT.

At least ten counts were recorded for this clonotype. The genes are TRBV9 and TRBJ1-6; 9 bases line up with TRBD1. Trimming cost V 6 bases and J 7 bases; bases outside gene matches: 8. The germline V gene encodes CDR1 SGDLS and CDR2 YYNGEE. This CDR3 region has 15 residues. DNA of the CDR3: TGTGCCAGCATTGGAGACAGGGGGAAAAATTCACCCCTCCACTTT. Translated: CASIGDRGKNSPLHF.

As to this clonotype: A much larger clone sits a single nucleotide away, making a read error possible. The conserved final phenylalanine or tryptophan is absent from the CDR3, which likely points to a read error. This chain uses TRBV19 with TRBJ2-7, with D perhaps being TRBD1 or TRBD2 (5 bases each). CDR1 and CDR2 (germline): LNHDA, SQIVND (reference sequence). The ends were cut back, 4 bases at V and 2 bases at J, with 12 bases in the middle. There are 14 residues in the CDR3. Written as DNA, the CDR3 is TGTGCCAGTAGTAACATCGGGACCCCCTACGAGCAGTACTAC. Protein product: CASSNIGTPYEQYY.

This clonotype has at least ten counts. J is TRBJ1-5 and V is TRBV6-6; 8 nucleotides align to TRBD1. This CDR3 has 16 residues. Looked up from germline, CDR1 is MNHNY and CDR2 is SVGAGI (reference sequence). Trimming took 6 bases from V and 6 from J; bases not matched to a gene: 13. This CDR3 reads CASSHRRQGTSQPQHF. CDR3 in DNA: TGTGCCAGCAGCCACCGTAGACAGGGGACGAGTCAGCCCCAGCATTTT.

At least ten counts were recorded for this clonotype. The J gene is TRBJ1-4, the V gene TRBV12-3 or TRBV12-4; 9 nucleotides align to TRBD1. This CDR3 is built from 15 residues. The V segment lost 5 bases and the J segment 5 bases; nucleotides outside the gene matches: 6. In DNA, the CDR3 is TGTGCCAGCAGTCACGGGACAGGGATAAATGAAAAACTGTTTTTT. Translated: CASSHGTGINEKLFF.

This clonotype was counted only a few times. The chain is built from TRBV5-1 and TRBJ1-1, with D maybe TRBD1 (6 bases). CDR3 length: 13 amino acids. Looked up from germline, CDR1 is SGHRS and CDR2 is YFSETQ. With 1 base removed from V and 7 bases from J, the gap between germline ends came to 11 bases. CDR3 nucleotide sequence: TGCGCCAGCAGCTTGCAGGGGTTGGATGAAGCTTTCTTT. Amino acid sequence: CASSLQGLDEAFF.

This clonotype was observed many times. The chain is built from TRBV7-6 and TRBJ1-6; the match to TRBD1 covers 8 bases. J was trimmed by 7 bases and V by 5 bases; bases with no gene match: 4. The germline CDR1 and CDR2 sequences are SGHVS and FNYEAQ. There are 14 residues in the CDR3. The CDR3 sequence is CASSVQGANSPLHF. CDR3 nucleotides: TGTGCCAGCAGCGTCCAGGGGGCAAATTCACCCCTCCACTTT.

This clonotype was found a few times. This rearrangement joins TRBV15 to TRBJ1-5, with D possibly being TRBD1 (5 bases). Trimming took off 5 bases at V and 4 bases at J, with 12 bases between the two ends. The CDR3 runs 14 residues. The germline CDR1 and CDR2 sequences are LNHNV and YYDKDF (reference sequence). CDR3 in DNA: TGTGCCACCAGCCCCCGACAGACGAATCAGCCCCAGCATTTT. Translation gives CATSPRQTNQPQHF.

The sample holds many counts of this clonotype. The junction shows a germline mismatch at one end, possibly a read error. The rearrangement joins TRBV7-2 to TRBJ2-7; D gene unclear. This CDR3 has 13 amino acids. The V gene's germline CDR1 is SGHTA and CDR2 FQGNSA. The CDR3 bases are TGTGCCAGCAGCCTAGAGCGCTCCCACGAGCAGTACTTC. Its protein is CASSLERSHEQYF.

This clonotype appeared a few times. The rearrangement joins TRBV10-3 to TRBJ2-3; 8 bases map to TRBD1. Germline lookup yields CDR1 ENHRY and CDR2 SYGVKD. Trimming cost V 5 bases and J 4 bases; bases outside gene matches: 5. The CDR3 totals 14 residues. CDR3: CAISRSGGSDTQYF. In DNA form, the CDR3 reads TGTGCCATCAGTCGCTCAGGGGGCTCAGATACGCAGTATTTT.

V gene TRBV9 combines with J gene TRBJ2-2; D possibly corresponds to TRBD1 (5 bases). From germline, CDR1 is SGDLS and CDR2 YYNGEE. V was pared by 4 bases and J by 2 bases, with 9 bases between. The length of the CDR3 is 14 residues. The chain's CDR3 is CASSTRTNTGELFF. As DNA, the CDR3 is TGTGCCAGCAGCACTCGGACAAACACCGGGGAGCTGTTTTTT.

This clonotype was seen at least ten times. The genes are TRBV19 and TRBJ2-7, with D possibly being TRBD1 or TRBD2 (5 bases each). This CDR3 has 16 amino acids. The ends were cut back, 5 bases at V and 2 bases at J, with 19 bases in the middle. From germline, CDR1 is LNHDA and CDR2 SQIVND (reference sequence). For the CDR3, the DNA is TGTGCCAGTAGTGCTTCGCAGGGTTCCGGGGCCTACGAGCAGTACTTC. Its protein product is CASSASQGSGAYEQYF.